The rows below give T cell receptor beta chains drawn from one sample of a study of T-cell memory formation after mild COVID-19. TCRdb independently ran MiXCR on the 5' RACE reads; one entry per CDR3 protein. The table has nearly 350,000 distinct CDR3 sequences, roughly 13% seen once. Sequencing input: PBMCs or a T cell subset sorted from them (not recorded which). The receptors derive from a man between 18 and 35 years old who had mild COVID-19 (a few samples of this study predate the infection). Cell type and time point are not known. Both conserved end residues are part of each CDR3. Fields, in order: V gene, J gene, D gene, clone size, CDR3 protein, CDR3 DNA. D genes are given only for firm matches. The size entry is marked missing in some rows and otherwise reads once, few, many or a size class.

v_gene: TRBV5-4; j_gene: TRBJ1-6; d_gene: .; abundance: .; CDR3aa: CASSLFGQGKSPLHF; CDR3nt: TGTGCCAGCAGCTTATTCGGCCAGGGAAAGTCACCCCTCCACTTT
v_gene: TRBV4-3; j_gene: TRBJ1-1; d_gene: .; abundance: .; CDR3aa: CASSQGEGGTEAFF; CDR3nt: TGCGCCAGCAGCCAAGGTGAGGGAGGCACTGAAGCTTTCTTT
v_gene: TRBV9; j_gene: TRBJ2-3; d_gene: .; abundance: .; CDR3aa: CASSVNTGDVGDTQYF; CDR3nt: TGTGCCAGCAGCGTAAACACAGGTGACGTTGGGGATACGCAGTATTTT
v_gene: TRBV2; j_gene: TRBJ2-1; d_gene: TRBD2; abundance: many; CDR3aa: CATVEGLAGVNEQFF; CDR3nt: TGTGCCACAGTGGAGGGACTAGCGGGCGTCAATGAGCAGTTCTTC
v_gene: TRBV3-1; j_gene: TRBJ2-3; d_gene: .; abundance: .; CDR3aa: CASSQEWAHSTDTQYF; CDR3nt: TGTGCCAGCAGCCAAGAGTGGGCCCATAGCACAGATACGCAGTATTTT
v_gene: TRBV9; j_gene: TRBJ2-1; d_gene: .; abundance: .; CDR3aa: CARSSYNEQFF; CDR3nt: TGTGCCAGGTCCTCCTACAATGAGCAGTTCTTC
v_gene: TRBV20-1; j_gene: TRBJ2-2; d_gene: .; abundance: many; CDR3aa: CSAAKTGTDTGELFF; CDR3nt: TGCAGTGCTGCGAAAACTGGGACTGACACCGGGGAGCTGTTTTTT
v_gene: TRBV11-2; j_gene: TRBJ2-1; d_gene: .; abundance: .; CDR3aa: CASSSETERGNEQFF; CDR3nt: TGTGCCAGCAGCTCGGAAACGGAGAGGGGCAATGAGCAGTTCTTC
v_gene: TRBV12-3/TRBV12-4; j_gene: TRBJ1-1; d_gene: .; abundance: .; CDR3aa: CASRAGGNTEAFF; CDR3nt: TGTGCCAGCAGGGCGGGGGGGAACACTGAAGCTTTCTTT
v_gene: TRBV12-3/TRBV12-4; j_gene: TRBJ1-2; d_gene: .; abundance: .; CDR3aa: CASTPFRDYGYTF; CDR3nt: TGTGCCAGCACCCCGTTTCGGGACTATGGCTACACCTTC
v_gene: TRBV3-1; j_gene: TRBJ1-3; d_gene: .; abundance: many; CDR3aa: CASSRRGGPGNTIYF; CDR3nt: TGTGCCAGCAGCCGACGAGGGGGACCTGGAAACACCATATATTTT
v_gene: TRBV4-3; j_gene: TRBJ2-2; d_gene: .; abundance: many; CDR3aa: CASSDRQVRGTGELFF; CDR3nt: TGCGCCAGCAGCGACCGACAGGTTCGCGGTACCGGGGAGCTGTTTTTT
v_gene: TRBV5-1; j_gene: TRBJ1-1; d_gene: .; abundance: .; CDR3aa: CASSWGPMGNTEAFF; CDR3nt: TGCGCCAGCAGCTGGGGGCCGATGGGGAACACTGAAGCTTTCTTT
v_gene: TRBV20-1; j_gene: TRBJ1-5; d_gene: .; abundance: once; CDR3aa: CSARRQGATGGGMPQHF; CDR3nt: TGCAGTGCTAGACGCCAAGGGGCTACTGGGGGAGGTATGCCCCAGCATTTT
v_gene: TRBV7-2; j_gene: TRBJ1-5; d_gene: .; abundance: .; CDR3aa: CASSSWTDQPQHF; CDR3nt: TGTGCCAGCAGCTCATGGACAGATCAGCCCCAGCATTTT
v_gene: TRBV29-1; j_gene: TRBJ2-1; d_gene: TRBD2; abundance: few; CDR3aa: CSVEDRDGRGVYNEQFF; CDR3nt: TGCAGCGTTGAAGATCGCGACGGGCGGGGGGTTTACAATGAGCAGTTCTTC
v_gene: TRBV6-2/TRBV6-3; j_gene: TRBJ1-1; d_gene: .; abundance: .; CDR3aa: CASSLFRDTEAFF; CDR3nt: TGTGCCAGCAGCCTTTTCAGGGACACTGAAGCTTTCTTT
v_gene: TRBV20-1; j_gene: TRBJ1-4; d_gene: TRBD1; abundance: .; CDR3aa: CSASEGARDEKLFF; CDR3nt: TGCAGTGCTAGTGAGGGGGCAAGAGATGAAAAACTGTTTTTT
v_gene: TRBV24-1; j_gene: TRBJ2-3; d_gene: .; abundance: .; CDR3aa: CATSDSSTDTQYF; CDR3nt: TGTGCCACCAGTGATTCGTCCACGGATACGCAGTATTTT
v_gene: TRBV7-2; j_gene: TRBJ1-6; d_gene: TRBD1; abundance: .; CDR3aa: CASSSRQGQSPLHF; CDR3nt: TGTGCCAGCAGCTCCCGACAGGGACAATCACCCCTCCACTTT
v_gene: TRBV7-3; j_gene: TRBJ2-2; d_gene: .; abundance: few; CDR3aa: CASSPRPPPGGELFF; CDR3nt: TGTGCCAGCAGCCCCCGCCCTCCGCCCGGCGGGGAGCTGTTTTTT
v_gene: TRBV5-4; j_gene: TRBJ1-4; d_gene: TRBD1; abundance: .; CDR3aa: CASSSRDREKLFF; CDR3nt: TGTGCCAGCAGCTCCCGGGACAGGGAAAAACTGTTTTTT
v_gene: TRBV5-1; j_gene: TRBJ2-5; d_gene: .; abundance: .; CDR3aa: CANSLGPGAEETQYF; CDR3nt: TGCGCCAACAGCTTGGGGCCGGGGGCCGAAGAGACCCAGTACTTC
v_gene: TRBV7-3; j_gene: TRBJ2-7; d_gene: .; abundance: few; CDR3aa: CASSLVRGEQYF; CDR3nt: TGTGCCAGCAGCCTAGTCCGGGGCGAGCAGTACTTC
v_gene: TRBV29-1; j_gene: TRBJ2-7; d_gene: .; abundance: .; CDR3aa: CSVGGRGSYEQYF; CDR3nt: TGCAGCGTTGGGGGTCGCGGCTCCTACGAGCAGTACTTC
v_gene: TRBV5-1; j_gene: TRBJ2-3; d_gene: TRBD2; abundance: .; CDR3aa: CASSSPGGDTDTQYF; CDR3nt: TGCGCCAGCAGCTCCCCGGGGGGTGACACAGATACGCAGTATTTT
v_gene: TRBV20-1; j_gene: TRBJ1-6; d_gene: .; abundance: .; CDR3aa: CSARGTLVGGANSPLHF; CDR3nt: TGCAGTGCTAGAGGCACCCTAGTGGGTGGGGCAAATTCACCCCTCCACTTT
v_gene: TRBV5-1; j_gene: TRBJ2-1; d_gene: .; abundance: few; CDR3aa: CASTAGSSYNEQFF; CDR3nt: TGCGCCAGCACCGCCGGCAGCTCCTACAATGAGCAGTTCTTC
v_gene: TRBV20-1; j_gene: TRBJ1-3; d_gene: .; abundance: .; CDR3aa: CSARDPQGSGNTIYF; CDR3nt: TGCAGTGCTAGAGATCCTCAGGGATCTGGAAACACCATATATTTT
v_gene: TRBV5-5; j_gene: TRBJ1-5; d_gene: .; abundance: few; CDR3aa: CASSLAPGPQPQHF; CDR3nt: TGTGCCAGCAGCTTGGCCCCAGGCCCCCAGCCCCAGCATTTT
v_gene: TRBV6-2/TRBV6-3; j_gene: TRBJ2-7; d_gene: TRBD1; abundance: .; CDR3aa: CASSYSQDRGPYEQYF; CDR3nt: TGTGCCAGCAGTTACTCCCAAGACAGGGGACCCTACGAGCAGTACTTC
v_gene: TRBV4-3; j_gene: TRBJ2-5; d_gene: .; abundance: .; CDR3aa: CASSQDLRVLHGETQYF; CDR3nt: TGCGCCAGCAGCCAAGATCTCAGGGTACTACACGGAGAGACCCAGTACTTC
v_gene: TRBV7-3; j_gene: TRBJ2-7; d_gene: TRBD1; abundance: few; CDR3aa: CASGQGVSYEQYF; CDR3nt: TGTGCCAGCGGACAGGGGGTTAGCTACGAGCAGTACTTC